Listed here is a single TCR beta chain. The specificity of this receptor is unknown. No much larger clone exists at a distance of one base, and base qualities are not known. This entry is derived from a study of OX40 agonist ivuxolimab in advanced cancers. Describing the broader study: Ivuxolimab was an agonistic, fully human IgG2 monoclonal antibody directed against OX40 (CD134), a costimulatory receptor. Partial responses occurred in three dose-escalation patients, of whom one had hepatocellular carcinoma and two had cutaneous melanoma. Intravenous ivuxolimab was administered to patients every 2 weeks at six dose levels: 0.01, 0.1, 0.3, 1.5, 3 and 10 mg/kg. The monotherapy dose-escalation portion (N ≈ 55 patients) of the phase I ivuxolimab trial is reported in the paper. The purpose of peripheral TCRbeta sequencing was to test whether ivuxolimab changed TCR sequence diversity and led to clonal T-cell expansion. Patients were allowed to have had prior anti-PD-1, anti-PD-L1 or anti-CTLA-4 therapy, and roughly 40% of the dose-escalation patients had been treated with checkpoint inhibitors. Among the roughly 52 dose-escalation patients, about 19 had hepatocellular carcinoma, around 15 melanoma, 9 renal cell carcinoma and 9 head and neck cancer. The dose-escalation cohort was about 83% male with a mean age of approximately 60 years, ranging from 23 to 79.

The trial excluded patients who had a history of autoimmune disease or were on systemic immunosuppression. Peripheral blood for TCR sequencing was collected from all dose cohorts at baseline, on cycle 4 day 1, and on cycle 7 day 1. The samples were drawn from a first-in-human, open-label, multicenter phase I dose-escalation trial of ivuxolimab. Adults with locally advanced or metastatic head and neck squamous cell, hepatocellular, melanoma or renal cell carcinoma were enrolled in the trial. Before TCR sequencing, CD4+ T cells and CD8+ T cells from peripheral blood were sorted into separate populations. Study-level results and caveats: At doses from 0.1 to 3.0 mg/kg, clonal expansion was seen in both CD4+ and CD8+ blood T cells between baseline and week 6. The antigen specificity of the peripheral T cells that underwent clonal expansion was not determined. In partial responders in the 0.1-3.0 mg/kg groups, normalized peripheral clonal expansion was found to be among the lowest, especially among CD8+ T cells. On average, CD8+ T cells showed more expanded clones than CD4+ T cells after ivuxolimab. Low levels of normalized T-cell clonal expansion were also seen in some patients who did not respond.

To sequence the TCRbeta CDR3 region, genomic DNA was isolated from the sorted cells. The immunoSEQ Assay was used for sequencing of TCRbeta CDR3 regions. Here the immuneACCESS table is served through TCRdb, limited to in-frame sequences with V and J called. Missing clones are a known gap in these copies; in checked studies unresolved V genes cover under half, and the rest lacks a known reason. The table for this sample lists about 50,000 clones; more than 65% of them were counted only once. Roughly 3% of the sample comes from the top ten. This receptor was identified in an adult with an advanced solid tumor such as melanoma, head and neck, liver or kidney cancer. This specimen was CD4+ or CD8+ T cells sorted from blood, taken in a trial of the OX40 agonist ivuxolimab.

In nucleotides, the sequence is TGTGCCAGTGAGGGACAGGGGGCCGGGGGCTCCTACAATGAGCAGTTCTTC. Its protein is CASEGQGAGGSYNEQFF. The V and J segments used are TRBV2 and TRBJ2-1, with 12 bases matching TRBD1. V has 9 bases trimmed and J has 0 bases trimmed; junction bases matching no gene number 9. CDR1 and CDR2, per the germline V gene, are SNHLY and FYNNEI. The CDR3 spans 17 residues, from the cysteine through the phenylalanine. This entry keeps only the CDR3 DNA: 51 bases, framed from base 1.